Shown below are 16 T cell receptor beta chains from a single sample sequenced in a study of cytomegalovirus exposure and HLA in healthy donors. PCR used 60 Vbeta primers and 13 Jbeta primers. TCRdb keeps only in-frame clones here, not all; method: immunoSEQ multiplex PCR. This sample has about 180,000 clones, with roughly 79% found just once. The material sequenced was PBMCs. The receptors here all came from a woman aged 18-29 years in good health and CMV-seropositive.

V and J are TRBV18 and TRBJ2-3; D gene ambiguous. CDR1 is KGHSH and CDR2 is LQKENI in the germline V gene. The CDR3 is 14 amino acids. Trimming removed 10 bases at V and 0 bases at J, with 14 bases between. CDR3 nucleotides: TGTGCCACCACGTTAGAGACTAGCACAGATACGCAGTATTTT. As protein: CATTLETSTDTQYF.

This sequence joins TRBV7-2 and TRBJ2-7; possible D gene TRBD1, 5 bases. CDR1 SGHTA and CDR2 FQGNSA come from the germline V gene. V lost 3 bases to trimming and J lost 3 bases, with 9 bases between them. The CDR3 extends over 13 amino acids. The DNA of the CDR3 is TGTGCCAGCAGCTTTCAGCAGGGCTACGAGCAGTACTTC. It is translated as CASSFQQGYEQYF. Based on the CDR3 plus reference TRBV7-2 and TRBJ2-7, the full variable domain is GAGVSQSPSNKVTEKGKDVELRCDPISGHTALYWYRQSLGQGLEFLIYFQGNSAPDKSGLPSDRFSAERTGGSVSTLTIQRTQQEDSAVYLCASSFQQGYEQYFGPGTRLTVT.

The CDR3 nucleotides read TGCGCCAGCAGCTTGGAGACAGGGGACGGGGAGCTGTTTTTT. Translated: CASSLETGDGELFF. The V and J genes are TRBV5-1 and TRBJ2-2, with 8 positions matching TRBD1. Germline V gene data show CDR1 as SGHRS and CDR2 as YFSETQ. The CDR3 is made up of 14 amino acids. V trimming: 0 bases; J trimming: 7 bases; junction bases outside the gene matches: 2.

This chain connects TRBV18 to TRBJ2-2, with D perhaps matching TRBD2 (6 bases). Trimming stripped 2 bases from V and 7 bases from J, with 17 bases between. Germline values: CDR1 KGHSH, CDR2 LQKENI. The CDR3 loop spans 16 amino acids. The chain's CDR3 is CASSPFVSGDGGELFF. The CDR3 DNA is TGTGCCAGCTCACCATTCGTGTCGGGGGATGGCGGGGAGCTGTTTTTT.

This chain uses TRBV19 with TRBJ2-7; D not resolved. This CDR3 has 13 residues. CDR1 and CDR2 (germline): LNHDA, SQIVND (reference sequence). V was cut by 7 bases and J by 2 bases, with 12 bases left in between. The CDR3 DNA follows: TGTGCCAGTAATGGGCTTGAAACCTACGAGCAGTACTTC. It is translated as CASNGLETYEQYF. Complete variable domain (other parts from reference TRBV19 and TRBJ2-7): DGGITQSPKYLFRKEGQNVTLSCEQNLNHDAMYWYRQDPGQGLRLIYYSQIVNDFQKGDIAEGYSVSREKKESFPLTVTSAQKNPTAFYLCASNGLETYEQYFGPGTRLTVT.

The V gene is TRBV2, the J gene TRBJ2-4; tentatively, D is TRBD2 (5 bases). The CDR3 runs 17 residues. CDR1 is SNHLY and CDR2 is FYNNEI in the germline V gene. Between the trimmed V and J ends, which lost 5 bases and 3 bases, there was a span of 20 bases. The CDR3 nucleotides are TGTGCCAGCAGTCCCGGTGGTCTAGCTGTTGACAAAAACATTCAGTACTTC. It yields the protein CASSPGGLAVDKNIQYF.

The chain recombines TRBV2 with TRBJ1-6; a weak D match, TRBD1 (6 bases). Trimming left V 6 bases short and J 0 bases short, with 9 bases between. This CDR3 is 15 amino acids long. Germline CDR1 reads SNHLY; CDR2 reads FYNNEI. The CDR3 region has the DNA TGTGCCAGCAGCCTGGACAGCTCCTATAATTCACCCCTCCACTTT. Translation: CASSLDSSYNSPLHF.

In DNA form, the CDR3 reads TGTGCCAGCAGTTACTCGGGACAGGGTAACGAGCAGTACTTC. Protein sequence: CASSYSGQGNEQYF. The chain uses TRBV6-5 and TRBJ2-7; 9 bases map to TRBD1. Trimming at V came to 0 bases and at J to 5 bases, leaving 2 bases not matched to a gene. Germline V gene data show CDR1 as MNHEY and CDR2 as SVGAGI. The CDR3 consists of 14 residues.

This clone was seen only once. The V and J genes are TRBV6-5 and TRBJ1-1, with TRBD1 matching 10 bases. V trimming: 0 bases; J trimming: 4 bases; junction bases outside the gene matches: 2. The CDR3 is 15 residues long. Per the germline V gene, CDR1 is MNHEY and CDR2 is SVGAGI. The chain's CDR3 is CASSYSRTGGTEAFF. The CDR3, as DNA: TGTGCCAGCAGTTACTCCCGGACAGGGGGCACTGAAGCTTTCTTT.

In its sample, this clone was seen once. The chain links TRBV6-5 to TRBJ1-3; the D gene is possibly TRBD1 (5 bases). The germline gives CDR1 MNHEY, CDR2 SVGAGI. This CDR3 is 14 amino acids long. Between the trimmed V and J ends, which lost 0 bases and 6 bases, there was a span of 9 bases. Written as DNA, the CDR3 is TGTGCCAGCAGTTACTCGAGACAGACAAACACCATATATTTT. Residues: CASSYSRQTNTIYF.

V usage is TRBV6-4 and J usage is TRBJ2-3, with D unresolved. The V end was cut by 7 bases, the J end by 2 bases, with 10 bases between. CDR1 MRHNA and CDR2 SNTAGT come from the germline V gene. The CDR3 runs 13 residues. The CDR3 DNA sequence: TGTGCCAGCACCAAGACTTCCACAGATACGCAGTATTTT. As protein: CASTKTSTDTQYF.

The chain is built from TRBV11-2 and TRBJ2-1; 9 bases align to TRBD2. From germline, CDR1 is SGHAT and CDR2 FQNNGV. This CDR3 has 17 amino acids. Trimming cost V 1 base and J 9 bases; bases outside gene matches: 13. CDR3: CASSLGLRGGQYREQFF. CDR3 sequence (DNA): TGTGCCAGCAGCTTAGGTCTGCGGGGGGGCCAGTATCGTGAGCAGTTCTTC. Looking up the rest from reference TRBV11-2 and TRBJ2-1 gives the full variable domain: EAGVAQSPRYKIIEKRQSVAFWCNPISGHATLYWYQQILGQGPKLLIQFQNNGVVDDSQLPKDRFSAERLKGVDSTLKIQPAKLEDSAVYLCASSLGLRGGQYREQFFGPGTRLTVL.

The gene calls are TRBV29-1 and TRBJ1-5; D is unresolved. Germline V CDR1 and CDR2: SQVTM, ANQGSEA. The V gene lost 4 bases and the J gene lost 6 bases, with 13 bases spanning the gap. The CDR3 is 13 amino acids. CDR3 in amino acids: CSVAPSTGQPQHF. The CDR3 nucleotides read TGCAGCGTTGCGCCGAGCACCGGTCAGCCCCAGCATTTT. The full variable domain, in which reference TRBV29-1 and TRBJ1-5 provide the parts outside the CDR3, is SAVISQKPSRDICQRGTSLTIQCQVDSQVTMMFWYRQQPGQSLTLIATANQGSEATYESGFVIDKFPISRPNLTFSTLTVSNMSPEDSSIYLCSVAPSTGQPQHFGDGTRLSIL.

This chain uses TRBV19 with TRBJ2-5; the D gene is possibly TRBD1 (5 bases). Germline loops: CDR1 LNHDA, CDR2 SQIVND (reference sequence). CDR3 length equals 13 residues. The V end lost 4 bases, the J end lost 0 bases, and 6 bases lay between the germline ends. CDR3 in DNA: TGTGCCAGTAGTAGACAGAACCAAGAGACCCAGTACTTC. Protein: CASSRQNQETQYF.

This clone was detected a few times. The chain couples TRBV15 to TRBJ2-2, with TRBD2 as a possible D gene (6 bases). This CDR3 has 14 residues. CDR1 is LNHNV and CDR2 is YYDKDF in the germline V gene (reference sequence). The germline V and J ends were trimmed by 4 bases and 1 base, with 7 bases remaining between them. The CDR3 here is CATSTGRNTGELFF. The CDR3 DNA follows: TGTGCCACCAGCACCGGGAGGAACACCGGGGAGCTGTTTTTT.

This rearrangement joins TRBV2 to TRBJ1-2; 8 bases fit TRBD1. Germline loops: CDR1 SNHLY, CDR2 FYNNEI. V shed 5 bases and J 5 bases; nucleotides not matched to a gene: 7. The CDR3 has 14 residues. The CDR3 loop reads CASSKTGELYGYTF. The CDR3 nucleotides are TGTGCCAGCAGTAAGACAGGGGAATTATATGGCTACACCTTC.